The present T cell receptor (beta chain) was sequenced within a study of PD-1 blockade in classical Hodgkin lymphoma. The time point: newly diagnosed, previously untreated cHL patient sample. CD8+ T cell isolation from thawed PBMCs was performed by magnetic negative selection. The table came from immunoSEQ multiplex PCR; TCRdb's copy has only in-frame clones and leaves some out. Of 9,000 to 10,000 clones listed, about nine tenths were seen once; the top ten hold about 8.1%. CDR1 GTSNPN and CDR2 SVGIG come from the germline V gene (reference sequence). This CDR3 is 15 amino acids long. The ends were cut back, 3 bases at V and 3 bases at J, with 15 bases in the middle.

This chain joins TRBV30 and TRBJ2-4; perhaps TRBD2 as D (7 bases). This TCR was sampled from a human donor with classical Hodgkin lymphoma. Sequenced material: CD8+ T cells from blood. As DNA, the CDR3 is TGTGCCTGGAGAAGGTGGGAGGGGGTCAAAAACATTCAGTACTTC. Protein product: CAWRRWEGVKNIQYF.